These 24 T cell receptor beta chains came from one sample sequenced in a study of blood T cell repertoires in COVID-19. TCRdb's copy holds only in-frame clones and misses some; the assay was immunoSEQ multiplex PCR. The sample lists around 100,000 clones; approximately 80% were seen once. The sequenced material came from peripheral blood. These receptors were collected from an elderly man with COVID-19, enrolled during active disease.

The V and J genes are TRBV30 and TRBJ2-1; 11 nucleotides align to TRBD2. The CDR3 is 14 residues long. The junction had 8 bases not matched to a gene; V was cut back by 0 bases and J by 13 bases. The germline gives CDR1 GTSNPN, CDR2 SVGIG (reference sequence). CDR3 residues: CAWSVLAGGTRQFF. DNA for the CDR3: TGTGCCTGGAGTGTTTTAGCGGGAGGGACCCGACAGTTCTTC.

The rearrangement links TRBV6-2 or TRBV6-3 to TRBJ2-5, with D perhaps matching TRBD2 (5 bases). CDR1 is MNHEY and CDR2 is SVGEGT in the germline V gene. The V end was cut by 3 bases, the J end by 5 bases, with 10 bases between. The CDR3 extends over 13 amino acids. CDR3 sequence reads: CASSYGGSETQYF. CDR3 sequence (DNA): TGTGCCAGCAGTTATGGCGGGTCGGAGACCCAGTACTTC.

This clone was picked up a small number of times. The chain employs TRBV9 and TRBJ1-3; D is unclear. The CDR3 covers 15 residues. Germline lookup yields CDR1 SGDLS and CDR2 YYNGEE. Trimming removed 4 bases from V and 0 bases from J, with 11 bases in between. The CDR3 is CASSTLGGSGNTIYF. CDR3 coding DNA: TGTGCCAGCAGCACCTTAGGAGGCTCTGGAAACACCATATATTTT.

The chain uses TRBV2 and TRBJ1-2; 8 bases are shared with TRBD1. This CDR3 has 12 residues. J lost 4 bases, V lost 9 bases, and 4 bases had no gene match. In germline, CDR1 is SNHLY, CDR2 FYNNEI. This chain's CDR3 is CASRQGSYGYTF. CDR3 DNA sequence: TGTGCCAGTAGACAGGGGAGCTATGGCTACACCTTC.

This clone was recorded many times. The V call is TRBV7-2, the J call TRBJ2-7, with 10 nucleotides matching TRBD2. The CDR3 length is 15 residues. The V and J ends lost 5 bases and 1 base, in that order; junction bases with no gene match: 5. The germline V gene has CDR1 SGHTA and CDR2 FQGNSA. CDR3: CASSARTSGSYEQYF. The DNA of the CDR3 is TGTGCCAGCAGCGCCCGGACTAGCGGATCCTACGAGCAGTACTTC.

The rearrangement uses TRBV4-2 and TRBJ2-3; D gene ambiguous. Trimming removed 1 base from V and 2 bases from J, with 10 bases in between. The CDR3 runs to 15 residues. In germline, CDR1 is LGHNA, CDR2 YNFKEQ. The CDR3 region is CASSQGVISTDTQYF. The CDR3 DNA follows: TGTGCCAGCAGCCAAGGAGTTATTTCCACAGATACGCAGTATTTT.

The chain has TRBV5-4 and TRBJ2-5; tentative D call: TRBD1 (6 bases). CDR3 length: 16 amino acids. Trimming took off 0 bases at V and 2 bases at J, with 14 bases between the two ends. Germline CDR1 reads SGHNT; CDR2 reads YYREEE (reference sequence). The CDR3 DNA is TGTGCCAGCAGCTTGGAGAACAGGGTGACACAAGAGACCCAGTACTTC. It is translated as CASSLENRVTQETQYF.

The chain uses TRBV7-9 and TRBJ1-3; D is undetermined. This CDR3 is built from 12 residues. With 5 bases removed from V and 0 bases from J, the gap between germline ends came to 2 bases. From germline, CDR1 is SEHNR and CDR2 FQNEAQ (reference sequence). CDR3 in DNA: TGTGCCAGCAGCCGCTCTGGAAACACCATATATTTT. It encodes CASSRSGNTIYF.

The V and J genes are TRBV28 and TRBJ1-5, with 8 bases identical to TRBD1. Germline CDR1 reads MDHEN; CDR2 reads SYDVKM. V lost 2 bases, J lost 7 bases, and 10 bases stayed unmatched. The CDR3 sequence is 16 residues long. In DNA form, the CDR3 reads TGTGCCAGCAGTTTAGCGGGAGACAGGGGAGGGCAGCCCCAGCATTTT. Its translation is CASSLAGDRGGQPQHF.

The chain links TRBV28 to TRBJ1-1; D may be TRBD1 (5 bases). Trimming left V 2 bases short and J 8 bases short, with 27 bases between. CDR3 length: 18 residues. Germline V gene sequence: CDR1 MDHEN, CDR2 SYDVKM. DNA for the CDR3: TGTGCCAGCAGTTTAAATGCCCCCGGGACTCTCCCTTGGGGGGAAGCTTTCTTT. Its protein is CASSLNAPGTLPWGEAFF.

This chain uses TRBV11-2 with TRBJ2-5; the match to TRBD2 covers 14 bases. J was trimmed by 4 bases and V by 4 bases; bases with no gene match: 5. CDR1 and CDR2 (germline): SGHAT, FQNNGV. The CDR3 is made up of 16 amino acids. DNA of the CDR3: TGTGCCAGCAGCTCCGGGACTAGCGGGAGAGGAGAGACCCAGTACTTC. This sequence encodes CASSSGTSGRGETQYF.

The chain links TRBV30 to TRBJ1-5; TRBD1 might be the D (6 bases). The length of the CDR3 is 19 residues. CDR1 and CDR2 (germline): GTSNPN, SVGIG (reference sequence). Trimming shortened V by 0 bases and J by 0 bases, and 21 bases separated the two germline ends. CDR3 amino acids: CAWSVSSADSRNSNQPQHF. The DNA of the CDR3 is TGTGCCTGGAGTGTATCTTCTGCGGACAGTCGAAATAGCAATCAGCCCCAGCATTTT.

The chain is built from TRBV7-3 and TRBJ2-2; maybe TRBD1 (7 bases). Per the germline V gene, CDR1 is SGHTA and CDR2 is FQGTGA. V lost 8 bases, J lost 1 base, and 11 bases lay in between. The CDR3 runs 14 residues. CDR3 region: CASAGTVNTGELFF. Written as DNA, the CDR3 is TGTGCCAGCGCGGGGACAGTGAACACCGGGGAGCTGTTTTTT.

The CDR3 DNA reads TGTGCCAGCAGTGACAGGGAGCAGGGGCGCACTTATAGCAATCAGCCCCAGCATTTT. It translates to CASSDREQGRTYSNQPQHF. The chain links TRBV6-1 to TRBJ1-5; the D gene is possibly TRBD1 (6 bases). The V gene's germline CDR1 is MNHNS and CDR2 SASEGT. This CDR3 region has 19 residues. Between the trimmed V and J ends, which lost 3 bases and 0 bases, there was a span of 21 bases.

The CDR3 here is CASSQGFPDTEAFF. The CDR3 bases are TGTGCCAGCAGCCAAGGTTTCCCCGACACTGAAGCTTTCTTT. The V gene is TRBV14, the J gene TRBJ1-1; D gene ambiguous. The CDR3 runs 14 residues. Germline V lookup: CDR1 SGHDN, CDR2 FVKESK. The V end was cut by 1 base, the J end by 3 bases, with 9 bases between.

The V call is TRBV3-1 (or the pseudogene TRBV3-2), the J call TRBJ1-1; D uncertain. Germline V gene data show CDR1 as LGHDT and CDR2 as YNNKEL (reference sequence). This CDR3 comprises 15 residues. With 3 bases removed from V and 2 bases from J, the gap between germline ends came to 13 bases. CDR3 in amino acids: CASSQGGRSNTEAFF. DNA for the CDR3: TGTGCCAGCAGCCAGGGAGGCAGAAGCAACACTGAAGCTTTCTTT.

V is TRBV9 and J is TRBJ2-3; D may be TRBD2 (5 bases). The CDR3 has 16 amino acids. With 0 bases removed from V and 4 bases from J, the gap between germline ends came to 15 bases. In germline, CDR1 is SGDLS, CDR2 YYNGEE. As DNA, the CDR3 is TGTGCCAGCAGCGTAGAATCCAGCGGAATATCAGATACGCAGTATTTT. Translated: CASSVESSGISDTQYF.

The chain is built from TRBV19 and TRBJ2-1, with D possibly being TRBD2 (6 bases). CDR3 size: 16 residues. Trimming cost V 3 bases and J 6 bases, with 18 bases left between them. From germline, CDR1 is LNHDA and CDR2 SQIVND (reference sequence). Here the CDR3 DNA reads TGTGCCAGTAGTATGGTTCTGACTAGTCTCGGCAATGAGCAGTTCTTC. Amino acids: CASSMVLTSLGNEQFF.

This clone was counted between two and nine times. V is TRBV7-2 and J is TRBJ1-3; 8 bases are a match to TRBD1. Germline loops: CDR1 SGHTA, CDR2 FQGNSA. CDR3 length equals 15 residues. V shed 5 bases and J 1 base; nucleotides not matched to a gene: 4. Here the CDR3 reads CASSQNRGSGNTIYF. CDR3 DNA: TGTGCCAGCAGCCAGAACAGGGGGTCTGGAAACACCATATATTTT. Full variable domain (missing parts from reference TRBV7-2 and TRBJ1-3): GAGVSQSPSNKVTEKGKDVELRCDPISGHTALYWYRQSLGQGLEFLIYFQGNSAPDKSGLPSDRFSAERTGGSVSTLTIQRTQQEDSAVYLCASSQNRGSGNTIYFGEGSWLTVV.

This chain joins TRBV7-2 and TRBJ2-6; D uncertain. Between the trimmed V and J ends, which lost 5 bases and 0 bases, there was a span of 14 bases. The CDR3 runs 17 residues. Germline loops: CDR1 SGHTA, CDR2 FQGNSA. The CDR3 region is CASSPQVQTSGANVLTF. For the CDR3, the DNA is TGTGCCAGCAGCCCCCAAGTACAAACCTCTGGGGCCAACGTCCTGACTTTC.

The rearrangement joins TRBV28 to TRBJ1-5; 9 positions match TRBD1. Germline V gives CDR1 MDHEN, CDR2 SYDVKM. The CDR3 consists of 18 residues. V lost 2 bases to trimming and J lost 0 bases; unmatched junction nucleotides: 8. CDR3 protein: CASSLIGGTGYSNQPQHF. The CDR3 nucleotides read TGTGCCAGCAGTTTAATAGGCGGGACAGGGTATAGCAATCAGCCCCAGCATTTT.

This clone showed up just once. This chain connects TRBV5-6 to TRBJ2-5; D not resolved. This CDR3 has 15 amino acids. Trimming took off 7 bases at V and 1 base at J, with 17 bases between the two ends. Germline lookup yields CDR1 SGHDT and CDR2 YYEEEE. The CDR3 here is CASQMIGDLQETQYF. DNA for the CDR3: TGTGCCAGCCAAATGATCGGAGACCTCCAAGAGACCCAGTACTTC.

The chain joins TRBV5-1 to TRBJ2-2; D is perhaps TRBD1 (6 bases). CDR3 size: 14 residues. Deletions cut 4 bases from V and 7 bases from J, with 14 bases between. Germline V CDR1 and CDR2: SGHRS, YFSETQ. The DNA of the CDR3 is TGCGCCAGCAGCATCCTCACACAGGGCGGGGAGCTGTTTTTT. This translates into CASSILTQGGELFF.

This clone was recorded once. J is TRBJ2-1 and V is TRBV5-8; D unclear. Trimming pared 1 base from V and 5 bases from J, leaving 13 bases between. This CDR3 is built from 15 residues. CDR1 is SGHTS, CDR2 YDEGEE, per germline. The CDR3 spells CASSLYRRIDNEQFF. Written as DNA, the CDR3 is TGTGCCAGCAGCTTGTATAGGCGGATAGACAATGAGCAGTTCTTC.